These 18 T cell receptor beta chains were all obtained from the same sample, sequenced in a study of T-cell reconstitution after alpha-beta-depleted transplantation in children. Construction of the TCRbeta library involved unique molecular identifiers. TCRdb recomputed calls from the PCR reads with MiXCR, one row per CDR3 protein. Of 450,000 to 600,000 distinct CDR3 sequences detected, about 17% appear once; the ten largest clones hold 3% to 3.5%. This sample comprised PBMCs from the stem cell graft donor, obtained from the stem cell graft. These receptors came from a human donor who donated a stem cell graft to a child with acute lymphoblastic leukemia.

This chain connects TRBV3-1 to TRBJ2-1; 9 bases agree with TRBD2. Germline V gene sequence: CDR1 LGHDT, CDR2 YNNKEL (reference sequence). Trimming at V came to 4 bases and at J to 8 bases, leaving 6 bases not matched to a gene. CDR3 length: 14 residues. The CDR3 region is CASSRTSASYEQFF. The CDR3 nucleotides are TGTGCCAGCAGCCGGACTAGCGCGAGTTATGAGCAGTTCTTC.

The V call is TRBV15, the J call TRBJ2-5; tentatively, D is TRBD2 (5 bases). The ends were cut back, 1 base at V and 5 bases at J, with 8 bases in the middle. Germline CDR1 reads LNHNV; CDR2 reads YYDKDF (reference sequence). The CDR3 has 13 residues. CDR3 sequence: CATSRAGKETQYF. The CDR3 nucleotides are TGTGCCACCAGCAGAGCGGGGAAGGAGACCCAGTACTTC.

This clonotype turned up a few times. The chain carries TRBV15 and TRBJ2-4; the match to TRBD2 covers 11 bases. The CDR3 contains 20 residues. CDR1 and CDR2 from the germline V gene are LNHNV and YYDKDF (reference sequence). The V gene end was trimmed by 0 bases and the J gene end by 0 bases; junction bases not matched to a gene: 10. Written as DNA, the CDR3 is TGTGCCACCAGCAGAGATGCGGCTAGCGGGAGGACGATAGCCAAAAACATTCAGTACTTC. Its translation: CATSRDAASGRTIAKNIQYF.

This clonotype was picked up a small number of times. The chain combines TRBV12-5 with TRBJ2-3, with no clear D. Germline lookup yields CDR1 LGHNT and CDR2 FRNRAP. The CDR3 length is 16 residues. Trimming removed 0 bases at V and 3 bases at J, with 13 bases between. The CDR3 sequence is CASGLVPGQRTDTQYF. CDR3 sequence (DNA): TGTGCTAGTGGTTTGGTACCCGGCCAAAGGACAGATACGCAGTATTTT.

The V call is TRBV29-1, the J call TRBJ2-2; the D is unclear. Germline CDR1 reads SQVTM; CDR2 reads ANQGSEA. The V end lost 1 base, the J end lost 4 bases, and 10 bases lay between the germline ends. The CDR3 is 14 residues long. The CDR3 DNA sequence: TGCAGCGTTGAAGGGAGAGTGGGCACCGGGGAGCTGTTTTTT. This translates into CSVEGRVGTGELFF.

This clonotype was seen a few times. This sequence joins TRBV15 and TRBJ2-3; maybe TRBD1 (5 bases). The ends were cut back, 3 bases at V and 5 bases at J, with 24 bases in the middle. The CDR3 length is 18 residues. Germline V gene data show CDR1 as LNHNV and CDR2 as YYDKDF (reference sequence). CDR3: CATSSGVTGSVVEDTQYF. CDR3 bases: TGTGCCACCAGCAGCGGTGTAACAGGTTCCGTCGTTGAAGATACGCAGTATTTT.

The chain combines TRBV5-1 with TRBJ2-7; perhaps TRBD2 as D (5 bases). This CDR3 contains 15 residues. CDR1 and CDR2 (germline): SGHRS, YFSETQ. V lost 4 bases, J lost 1 base, and 15 bases lay in between. CDR3 sequence reads: CASSPSAGPSYEQYF. The CDR3 DNA is TGCGCCAGCAGCCCGTCCGCGGGTCCTTCCTACGAGCAGTACTTC.

The gene calls are TRBV7-8 and TRBJ2-5, with no clear D. CDR3 size: 14 residues. The V gene's germline CDR1 is SGHVS and CDR2 FQNEAQ. Deletions cut 1 base from V and 5 bases from J, with 11 bases between. The chain's CDR3 is CASSLGRLRETQYF. CDR3 coding DNA: TGTGCCAGCAGCTTAGGGCGGCTAAGGGAGACCCAGTACTTC. The full variable domain, rest sourced from reference TRBV7-8 and TRBJ2-5, is GAGVSQSPRYKVAKRGQDVALRCDPISGHVSLFWYQQALGQGPEFLTYFQNEAQLDKSGLPSDRFFAERPEGSVSTLKIQRTQQEDSAVYLCASSLGRLRETQYFGPGTRLLVL.

This clonotype appeared a few times. The chain uses TRBV11-2 and TRBJ2-3, with D uncertain. Germline CDR1 reads SGHAT; CDR2 reads FQNNGV. The V gene lost 6 bases and the J gene lost 8 bases, with 12 bases spanning the gap. The CDR3 totals 12 residues. The chain's CDR3 is CASSFHVGTQYF. In DNA form, the CDR3 reads TGTGCCAGCAGTTTTCACGTCGGTACGCAGTATTTT. Full variable domain (remainder filled in from reference TRBV11-2 and TRBJ2-3): EAGVAQSPRYKIIEKRQSVAFWCNPISGHATLYWYQQILGQGPKLLIQFQNNGVVDDSQLPKDRFSAERLKGVDSTLKIQPAKLEDSAVYLCASSFHVGTQYFGPGTRLTVL.

This clonotype was detected a few times. This chain uses TRBV29-1 with TRBJ2-1; TRBD2 might be the D (6 bases). The V end lost 5 bases, the J end lost 0 bases, and 11 bases lay between the germline ends. This CDR3 contains 14 residues. Germline V gene lookup returns CDR1 SQVTM and CDR2 ANQGSEA. CDR3 protein: CSVTRGSSYNEQFF. CDR3 DNA sequence: TGCAGCGTTACCCGGGGGAGCTCCTACAATGAGCAGTTCTTC.

There are a few counts of this clonotype. This chain links TRBV5-6 with TRBJ1-3; no definite D call. V gave up 2 bases and J gave up 0 bases, with 12 bases separating them. CDR3 length: 16 amino acids. Germline assignment: CDR1 SGHDT and CDR2 YYEEEE. The CDR3 spells CASSFLKTASGNTIYF. As DNA, the CDR3 is TGTGCCAGCAGCTTTCTAAAAACGGCCTCTGGAAACACCATATATTTT.

This clonotype showed up just a few times. This chain connects TRBV27 to TRBJ1-1; D gene unclear. Trimming pared 3 bases from V and 5 bases from J, leaving 22 bases between. The germline V gene encodes CDR1 MNHEY and CDR2 SMNVEV (reference sequence). The CDR3 contains 17 residues. Here the CDR3 reads CASSFNGPKFLWTEAFF. DNA for the CDR3: TGTGCCAGCAGTTTTAACGGGCCTAAGTTCCTCTGGACTGAAGCTTTCTTT.

The chain has TRBV11-1 and TRBJ2-7; no firm D call. This CDR3 contains 13 residues. Germline values: CDR1 SGHAT, CDR2 FQDESV (reference sequence). V shed 7 bases and J shed 2 bases, with 12 bases lying between them. The CDR3 loop reads CASTGTMTYEQYF. In nucleotides, the CDR3 is TGTGCCAGCACAGGAACGATGACCTACGAGCAGTACTTC.

This clonotype has just a few counts. This chain uses TRBV29-1 with TRBJ1-5, with 7 positions matching TRBD1. Germline CDR1 reads SQVTM; CDR2 reads ANQGSEA. The CDR3 is 13 amino acids. After removal of 6 bases from V and 5 bases from J, the junction contained 7 bases not matched to a gene. The chain's CDR3 is CSVREGADQPQHF. Written as DNA, the CDR3 is TGCAGCGTCCGTGAGGGGGCTGATCAGCCCCAGCATTTT. Based on the CDR3 plus reference TRBV29-1 and TRBJ1-5, the full variable domain is SAVISQKPSRDICQRGTSLTIQCQVDSQVTMMFWYRQQPGQSLTLIATANQGSEATYESGFVIDKFPISRPNLTFSTLTVSNMSPEDSSIYLCSVREGADQPQHFGDGTRLSIL.

This clonotype appeared many times. The DNA of the CDR3 is TGCAGTGCTCTACCGGACAGGGGGTTTCGAGAGACCCAGTACTTC. The encoded protein is CSALPDRGFRETQYF. The V gene is TRBV20-1, the J gene TRBJ2-5; 10 bases fit TRBD1. Germline V gene sequence: CDR1 DFQATT, CDR2 SNEGSKA (reference sequence). The trim removed 5 bases at V and 4 bases at J, leaving 10 bases unmatched. This CDR3 is 15 amino acids long.

This CDR3 is CATLGLAGDEQYF. The DNA of the CDR3 is TGTGCCACCCTGGGACTAGCGGGAGACGAGCAGTACTTC. V and J are TRBV10-3 and TRBJ2-7, with 14 bases aligning to TRBD2. Germline-derived CDR1 and CDR2 are ENHRY and SYGVKD. This CDR3 spans 13 amino acids. V lost 10 bases, J lost 5 bases, and 4 bases stayed unmatched.

This clonotype was observed a handful of times. The rearrangement uses TRBV7-9 and TRBJ2-3; 7 nucleotides line up with TRBD2. This CDR3 is 15 amino acids long. The germline CDR1 and CDR2 sequences are SEHNR and FQNEAQ (reference sequence). With V trimmed by 5 bases and J by 5 bases, 10 bases remained unmatched. The CDR3 here is CASSARAGVEDTQYF. CDR3 coding DNA: TGTGCCAGCAGCGCTAGGGCGGGAGTAGAAGATACGCAGTATTTT.

This clonotype appeared a few times. The chain couples TRBV20-1 to TRBJ2-2; tentatively, D is TRBD1 (5 bases). The CDR3 consists of 14 residues. V was pared by 2 bases and J by 0 bases, with 7 bases between. Germline loops: CDR1 DFQATT, CDR2 SNEGSKA (reference sequence). The CDR3 DNA reads as TGCAGTGCTAGACTCAGGGCGAACACCGGGGAGCTGTTTTTT. Encoded protein: CSARLRANTGELFF.